The clone carrying this T cell receptor beta chain came up once. Using immunoSEQ multiplex PCR, the repertoire was profiled, and TCRdb retains in-frame clones only, with some absent. The data contain some 130,000 clones, around nine tenths of them singletons. The germline V and J ends were trimmed by 1 base and 0 bases, with 8 bases remaining between them. CDR3 length: 15 residues. In germline, CDR1 is SGHTS, CDR2 YDEGEE. The data stem from a study of OX40 agonist ivuxolimab in advanced cancers. This TCR derives from an adult with an advanced solid tumor such as melanoma, head and neck, liver or kidney cancer. Sequencing was performed on CD4+ or CD8+ T cells sorted from blood, taken in a trial of the OX40 agonist ivuxolimab. The chain employs TRBV5-8 and TRBJ2-1; D might be TRBD1 or TRBD2, each matching 5 bases. CDR3 region: CASSLQRGSYNEQFF. The CDR3 DNA sequence: TGTGCCAGCAGCTTGCAGAGGGGCTCCTACAATGAGCAGTTCTTC. The full variable domain, completed using reference TRBV5-8 and TRBJ2-1, is EAGVTQSPTHLIKTRGQQATLRCSPISGHTSVYWYQQALGLGLQFLLWYDEGEERNRGNFPPRFSGRQFPNYSSELNVNALELEDSALYLCASSLQRGSYNEQFFGPGTRLTVL.